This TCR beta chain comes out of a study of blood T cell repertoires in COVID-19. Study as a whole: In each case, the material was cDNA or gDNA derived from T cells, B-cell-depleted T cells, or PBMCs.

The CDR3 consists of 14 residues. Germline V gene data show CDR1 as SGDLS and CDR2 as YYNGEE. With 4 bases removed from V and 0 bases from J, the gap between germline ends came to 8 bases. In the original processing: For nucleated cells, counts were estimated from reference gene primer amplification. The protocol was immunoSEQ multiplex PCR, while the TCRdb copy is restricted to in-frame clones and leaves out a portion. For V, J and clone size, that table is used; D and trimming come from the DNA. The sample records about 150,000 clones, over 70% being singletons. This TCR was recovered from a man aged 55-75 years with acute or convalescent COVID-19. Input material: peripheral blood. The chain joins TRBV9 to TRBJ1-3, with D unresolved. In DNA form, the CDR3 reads TGTGCCAGCAGCACCCGGGACTCTGGAAACACCATATATTTT. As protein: CASSTRDSGNTIYF.